This T cell receptor beta chain was sequenced during a study of T cells in Graves' hyperthyroidism and ophthalmopathy. Overall study findings and caveats: Most thyroid clonotypes expanded above 0.001 were also detected in blood.

Amplification targeted TCR beta CDR3 regions from RNA transcripts. A first-round RT-PCR of the TCR CDR3 used the HTBI primer set. MiXCR was run by TCRdb on the multiplex PCR reads, yielding one entry per CDR3 protein. The sample has fewer than 700,000 distinct CDR3 sequences, about 17% seen once; the top ten hold around 4%. V shed 4 bases and J shed 4 bases, with 10 bases lying between them. Germline V gives CDR1 GTSNPN, CDR2 SVGIG (reference sequence). The length of the CDR3 is 13 residues. Of note for this clonotype: Its specificity is not known.

This sequence was found in a woman in her 30s with Graves' hyperthyroidism. The chain is built from TRBV30 and TRBJ1-4, with D possibly TRBD1 on 6 matching bases. The sample consisted of blood. The CDR3 nucleotides read TGTGCCTGGATGGACAGTTATAATGAAAAACTGTTTTTT. Translation gives CAWMDSYNEKLFF.